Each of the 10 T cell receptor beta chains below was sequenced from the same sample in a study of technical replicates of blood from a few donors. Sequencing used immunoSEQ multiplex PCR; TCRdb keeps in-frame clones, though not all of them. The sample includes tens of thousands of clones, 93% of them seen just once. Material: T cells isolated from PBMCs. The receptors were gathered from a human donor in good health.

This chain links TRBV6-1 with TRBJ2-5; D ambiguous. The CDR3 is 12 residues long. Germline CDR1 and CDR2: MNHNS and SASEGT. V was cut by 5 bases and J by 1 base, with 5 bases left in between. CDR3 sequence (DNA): TGTGCCAGCAGTTCTATCCAAGAGACCCAGTACTTC. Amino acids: CASSSIQETQYF.

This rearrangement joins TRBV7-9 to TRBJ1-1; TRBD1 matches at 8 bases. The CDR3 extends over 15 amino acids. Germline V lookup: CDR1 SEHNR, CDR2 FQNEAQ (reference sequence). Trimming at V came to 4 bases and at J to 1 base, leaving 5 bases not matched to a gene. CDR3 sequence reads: CASSSQGGKNTEAFF. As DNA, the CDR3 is TGTGCCAGCAGCTCACAGGGGGGAAAGAACACTGAAGCTTTCTTT.

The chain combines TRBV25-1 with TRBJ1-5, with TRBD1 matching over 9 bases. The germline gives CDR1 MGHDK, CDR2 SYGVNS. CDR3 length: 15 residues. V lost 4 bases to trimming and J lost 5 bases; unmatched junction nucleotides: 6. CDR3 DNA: TGTGCCAGCAGTGTAGGGGACAGGGATCATCAGCCCCAGCATTTT. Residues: CASSVGDRDHQPQHF.

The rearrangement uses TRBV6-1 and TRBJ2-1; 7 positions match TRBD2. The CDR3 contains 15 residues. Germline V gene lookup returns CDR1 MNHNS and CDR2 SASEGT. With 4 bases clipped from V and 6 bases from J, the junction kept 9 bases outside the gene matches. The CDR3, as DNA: TGTGCCAGCAGTGCTGGACTAGTTTATTTCAATGAGCAGTTCTTC. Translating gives CASSAGLVYFNEQFF.

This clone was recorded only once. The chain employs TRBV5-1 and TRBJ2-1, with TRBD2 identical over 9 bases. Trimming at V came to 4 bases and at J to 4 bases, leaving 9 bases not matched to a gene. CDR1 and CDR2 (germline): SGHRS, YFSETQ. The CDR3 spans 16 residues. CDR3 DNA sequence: TGCGCCAGCAGCCCCCAAGCGGGGGGTGGGTACAATGAGCAGTTCTTC. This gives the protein CASSPQAGGGYNEQFF.

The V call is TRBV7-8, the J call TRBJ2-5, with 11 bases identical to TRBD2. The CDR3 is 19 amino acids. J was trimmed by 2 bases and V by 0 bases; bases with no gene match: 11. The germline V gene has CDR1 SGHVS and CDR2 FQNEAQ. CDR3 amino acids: CASSLALASGGTKQETQYF. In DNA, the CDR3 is TGTGCCAGCAGCTTAGCGCTGGCTAGCGGGGGGACCAAGCAAGAGACCCAGTACTTC.

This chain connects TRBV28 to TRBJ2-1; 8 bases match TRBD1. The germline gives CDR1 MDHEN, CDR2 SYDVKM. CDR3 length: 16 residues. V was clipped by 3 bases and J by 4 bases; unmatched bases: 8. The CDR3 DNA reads TGTGCCAGCAGTTTTTCCGCCGGGACAGGTTACAATGAGCAGTTCTTC. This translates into CASSFSAGTGYNEQFF.

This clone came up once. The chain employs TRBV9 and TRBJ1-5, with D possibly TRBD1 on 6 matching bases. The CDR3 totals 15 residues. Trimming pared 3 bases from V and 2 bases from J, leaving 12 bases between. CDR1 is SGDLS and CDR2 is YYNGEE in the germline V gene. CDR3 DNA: TGTGCCAGCAGCGAACAGGGTTTGCGCAATCAGCCCCAGCATTTT. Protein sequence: CASSEQGLRNQPQHF.

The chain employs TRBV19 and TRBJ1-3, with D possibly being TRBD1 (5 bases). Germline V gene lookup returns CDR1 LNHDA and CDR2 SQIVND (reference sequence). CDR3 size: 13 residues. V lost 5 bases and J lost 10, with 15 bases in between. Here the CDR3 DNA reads TGTGCCAGTAGTCCGCAGGGACTTCGGACCATATATTTT. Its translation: CASSPQGLRTIYF. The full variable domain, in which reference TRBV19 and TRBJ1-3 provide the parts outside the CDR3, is DGGITQSPKYLFRKEGQNVTLSCEQNLNHDAMYWYRQDPGQGLRLIYYSQIVNDFQKGDIAEGYSVSREKKESFPLTVTSAQKNPTAFYLCASSPQGLRTIYFGEGSWLTVV.

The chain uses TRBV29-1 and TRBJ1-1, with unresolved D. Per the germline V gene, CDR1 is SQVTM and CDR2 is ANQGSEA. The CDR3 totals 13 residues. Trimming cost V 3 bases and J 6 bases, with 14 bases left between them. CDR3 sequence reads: CSVDRGNVPEAFF. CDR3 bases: TGCAGCGTTGATCGGGGTAACGTCCCTGAAGCTTTCTTT.